Listed below are T cell receptor beta chains from one sample, sequenced in a study of T cell repertoires in cytomegalovirus infection. TCRdb re-analysed the reads in MiXCR, keeping a single row per CDR3 protein. The sample shows hundreds of thousands of distinct CDR3 sequences, approximately 8.9% of them seen only once. The sample comprised PBMCs. The origin of the receptors is a human donor in good health (CMV status not recorded). Some clones in this sample may be carry-over from other donors' samples. The CDR3 runs from the conserved cysteine through the conserved F or W. The D gene is left open where the match is weak. Clone size appears in some rows only: once, few, many, or a class for an expanded clone.

DNA | CDR3 | size | J | V | length | D
TGTGCCAGCAGCTTAGCAGCAGGGGAGCGCTACGAGCAGTACTTC | CASSLAAGERYEQYF | many | TRBJ2-7 | TRBV7-9 | 15 | .
TGCAGTGCTAGACGTAGGCAGGGATACAATGAGCAGTTCTTC | CSARRRQGYNEQFF | many | TRBJ2-1 | TRBV20-1 | 14 | .
TGCGCCAGCAGCCTAGGACAGGGGGCTCGTGGCTACACCTTC | CASSLGQGARGYTF | many | TRBJ1-2 | TRBV5-1 | 14 | TRBD1
TGTGCCAGCAGTTTCGGCAGGGCCAATCAGCCCCAGCATTTT | CASSFGRANQPQHF | many | TRBJ1-5 | TRBV28 | 14 | .
TGTGCCAGCAGTTACACCCCCAATATCCGGGGGGATCAGCCCCAGCATTTT | CASSYTPNIRGDQPQHF | many | TRBJ1-5 | TRBV6-5 | 17 | .
TGCAGTGCTAGATTTTCAGCATTATGGGATGGCTACACCTTC | CSARFSALWDGYTF | few | TRBJ1-2 | TRBV20-1 | 14 | .
TGTGCCAGAAGGGGAATGGGGGACACTGAAGCTTTCTTT | CARRGMGDTEAFF | few | TRBJ1-1 | TRBV19 | 13 | .
TGTGCCAGCAGCCACGGGTCTACTACGCAGTATTTT | CASSHGSTTQYF | many | TRBJ2-3 | TRBV14 | 12 | .
TGTGCCAGCAGTCCTCAGGGCCTGGAGACCCAGTACTTC | CASSPQGLETQYF | many | TRBJ2-5 | TRBV12-3/TRBV12-4 | 13 | .
TGCAGCGTTGATCTAGGACAGGGCCGAGGCTACACCTTC | CSVDLGQGRGYTF | many | TRBJ1-2 | TRBV29-1 | 13 | TRBD1
TGTGCCAGCGGTCCCCAGGGGAGCGACGAGCAGTACTTC | CASGPQGSDEQYF | many | TRBJ2-7 | TRBV7-9 | 13 | .
TGTGCCAGTAGTATTGCAGGGAGGGGGCCAGATACGCAGTATTTT | CASSIAGRGPDTQYF | many | TRBJ2-3 | TRBV19 | 15 | .
TGCGCCAGCAGCAGAACAGGGGGAAACACTGAAGCTTTCTTT | CASSRTGGNTEAFF | many | TRBJ1-1 | TRBV7-9 | 14 | TRBD1
TGCAGCGTCAGAAGCAGGGGGTCAACCGGGGAGCTGTTTTTT | CSVRSRGSTGELFF | many | TRBJ2-2 | TRBV29-1 | 14 | TRBD1
TGCAGCGTTGCCCGGGGAGAGACCCAGTACTTC | CSVARGETQYF | many | TRBJ2-5 | TRBV29-1 | 11 | .
TGTGCCAGCAGCCACTCGGACAGGGTACGCTATGGCTACACCTTC | CASSHSDRVRYGYTF | . | TRBJ1-2 | TRBV7-9 | 15 | TRBD1
TGTGCCAGCAGCTTAGGGACAGGAGGCCCGAGAGAGACCCAGTACTTC | CASSLGTGGPRETQYF | many | TRBJ2-5 | TRBV7-9 | 16 | TRBD1
TGTGCCAGCAGCATCGGGACAGGGTACAATGAGCAGTTCTTC | CASSIGTGYNEQFF | many | TRBJ2-1 | TRBV5-6 | 14 | TRBD1
TGTGCCAGTAGTACCACCTTGTATAGCAATCAGCCCCAGCATTTT | CASSTTLYSNQPQHF | few | TRBJ1-5 | TRBV19 | 15 | .
TGTGCCAGTAGTCACAACAGGGGAAGAAGCTACGAGCAGTACTTC | CASSHNRGRSYEQYF | . | TRBJ2-7 | TRBV19 | 15 | TRBD1
TGTGCCAGCAGTTTCCACTACGGGACAGGGGGAACTGAAGCTTTCTTT | CASSFHYGTGGTEAFF | many | TRBJ1-1 | TRBV6-2/TRBV6-3 | 16 | TRBD1
TGCAGCGCTCCGACAGGGGGGAATTCCAACATGAACACTGAAGCTTTCTTT | CSAPTGGNSNMNTEAFF | many | TRBJ1-1 | TRBV29-1 | 17 | TRBD1
TGCAGCGTTGTTGAGCGGGGGGTTCGAGAGACCCAGTACTTC | CSVVERGVRETQYF | many | TRBJ2-5 | TRBV29-1 | 14 | TRBD2
TGCAGTGCTACGGCCCCCGGCGGGGGCACAGATACGCAGTATTTT | CSATAPGGGTDTQYF | few | TRBJ2-3 | TRBV20-1 | 15 | .
TGTGCCAGCAGTGCCGGCGGGACTTCATCCTACGAGCAGTACTTC | CASSAGGTSSYEQYF | many | TRBJ2-7 | TRBV6-1 | 15 | .
TGTGCCAGCAGTTTTACCAGGGGATATAATTCACCCCTCCACTTT | CASSFTRGYNSPLHF | many | TRBJ1-6 | TRBV28 | 15 | .
TGTGCCAGCTCACCAGAAGCGGGGGCGGGCGAGCAGTACTTC | CASSPEAGAGEQYF | . | TRBJ2-7 | TRBV18 | 14 | TRBD2
TGCAGTGCTAGTCTGAGGGACGCCTCCTACGAGCAGTACTTC | CSASLRDASYEQYF | many | TRBJ2-7 | TRBV20-1 | 14 | .
TGTGCCAGCAGCTTAGATTCGTATGAGGGTACGCAGTATTTT | CASSLDSYEGTQYF | many | TRBJ2-3 | TRBV11-2 | 14 | .
TGTGCCATCGGTCTCGAGCAGTACTTC | CAIGLEQYF | many | TRBJ2-7 | TRBV2 | 9 | .
TGCAGCGCCCGCAGGGGGCAGGGAGATACGCAGTATTTT | CSARRGQGDTQYF | . | TRBJ2-3 | TRBV29-1 | 13 | TRBD1
TGTGCCAGCAGCTTAGCACAGCCTTCCTACGAGCAGTACTTC | CASSLAQPSYEQYF | many | TRBJ2-7 | TRBV7-2 | 14 | .
TGTGCCAGCAGCCCCTCGACAGTGCGCACAGATACGCAGTATTTT | CASSPSTVRTDTQYF | many | TRBJ2-3 | TRBV11-2 | 15 | .
TGTGCCAGCCAGGACAGTTCTTCCTACAATGAGCAGTTCTTC | CASQDSSSYNEQFF | many | TRBJ2-1 | TRBV12-3/TRBV12-4 | 14 | .
TGTGCCAGCAGCTCCCCCCCAGGGGGATCGAACACTGAAGCTTTCTTT | CASSSPPGGSNTEAFF | many | TRBJ1-1 | TRBV7-2 | 16 | TRBD1
TGCGCCAGCAGCCCGACCGGGACAGGAGCACAAGAGACCCAGTACTTC | CASSPTGTGAQETQYF | . | TRBJ2-5 | TRBV5-1 | 16 | TRBD1
TGTGCCAGCAGCCCTCCGGGGGGGACCCTAGGTGAGCAGTTCTTC | CASSPPGGTLGEQFF | many | TRBJ2-1 | TRBV7-9 | 15 | TRBD2
TGTGCCAGCAGTCCGGGGACTAGCGGGGGAAATACGCAGTATTTT | CASSPGTSGGNTQYF | many | TRBJ2-3 | TRBV27 | 15 | TRBD2
TGCAGTGCTAGACCCCGGGGTTCCTACGAGCAGTACTTC | CSARPRGSYEQYF | many | TRBJ2-7 | TRBV20-1 | 13 | .
TGTGCCAGCAGTGCCAGGGGGCAAGGTGGCTACACCTTC | CASSARGQGGYTF | many | TRBJ1-2 | TRBV9 | 13 | TRBD1
TGTGCCAGCAGCGTTTGGATGAGTCAGCCCCAGCATTTT | CASSVWMSQPQHF | many | TRBJ1-5 | TRBV7-2 | 13 | .
TGTGCCAGCAGTTTGGGTAGCGGGGTCCACACAGATACGCAGTATTTT | CASSLGSGVHTDTQYF | few | TRBJ2-3 | TRBV12-3/TRBV12-4 | 16 | TRBD2
TGCGCCAGCAAGGTTTCCGCAGGAGAAGGCACTGAAGCTTTCTTT | CASKVSAGEGTEAFF | few | TRBJ1-1 | TRBV5-1 | 15 | .
TGTGCCAGCAGCGTAAGCCCGGGACAGGCGCTCTATGGCTACACCTTC | CASSVSPGQALYGYTF | many | TRBJ1-2 | TRBV7-6 | 16 | TRBD1
TGTGCCAGCAGTGAAGCGCGGGGTACCGGGGAGCTGTTTTTT | CASSEARGTGELFF | . | TRBJ2-2 | TRBV2 | 14 | .
TGTGCCAGCAGCCTTCTAGCGGGGGGGCCCGGGGAGCTGTTTTTT | CASSLLAGGPGELFF | many | TRBJ2-2 | TRBV4-2 | 15 | TRBD2
TGCAGTGCTAGAGCTGGGGATAGCAATCAGCCCCAGCATTTT | CSARAGDSNQPQHF | few | TRBJ1-5 | TRBV20-1 | 14 | .
TGTGCCATCCCGAATAGCGGGGTGGGTACAGATACGCAGTATTTT | CAIPNSGVGTDTQYF | few | TRBJ2-3 | TRBV2 | 15 | TRBD2
TGCAGTGCTAGGTACCAGAACTTGGATAATTCACCCCTCCACTTT | CSARYQNLDNSPLHF | . | TRBJ1-6 | TRBV20-1 | 15 | .
TGTGCCAGCAGCCAGGGGACAGGAAGGAACACTGAAGCTTTCTTT | CASSQGTGRNTEAFF | few | TRBJ1-1 | TRBV14 | 15 | TRBD1
TGCAGTGGCGGCGGGGGGGCTTCCTACGAGCAGTACTTT | CSGGGGASYEQYF | . | TRBJ2-7 | TRBV20-1 | 13 | TRBD2
TGTGCCAGCAGACCAACAGGGAGCACTGAAGCTTTCTTT | CASRPTGSTEAFF | many | TRBJ1-1 | TRBV7-8 | 13 | .
TGTGCCAGCTCACCACCGGACACACCCTATGGCTACACCTTC | CASSPPDTPYGYTF | . | TRBJ1-2 | TRBV18 | 14 | .
TGTGCCAGCAGTTTGGGGAGGGGCCTAACGCAAGAGACCCAGTACTTC | CASSLGRGLTQETQYF | many | TRBJ2-5 | TRBV28 | 16 | TRBD2